Listed here is a single TCR beta chain. What it binds is unknown. The table came from immunoSEQ multiplex PCR; TCRdb's copy has only in-frame clones and leaves some out. This table holds 65,000 to 90,000 clones, around 88% found once. The sample comes from a study of T cell responses to AZD1222 COVID-19 vaccine. Whole-study results and caveats: Clonal diversity was possibly underestimated, and white British individuals and females predominated among donors. Spike-specific TCR breadth and depth grew following two AZD1222 doses. Vaccine-associated CD4 TCRs spanned spike, dominant at 160-218 and 743-854. Baseline antibody screening turned up just 6 or 7 seropositive AZD1222 recipients.

The CDR3 consists of 16 residues. CDR1 is SGHRS and CDR2 is YFSETQ in the germline V gene. Trimming took off 2 bases at V and 3 bases at J, with 18 bases between the two ends. The gene calls are TRBV5-1 and TRBJ2-7; D tentatively fits TRBD1 or TRBD2 (6 bases each). The specimen was peripheral blood, collected on day 0 of AZD1222 vaccination. This TCR derives from an adult in good health. Here the CDR3 reads CASSFFGGRDGYEQYF. In DNA, the CDR3 is TGCGCCAGCAGCTTCTTTGGGGGGCGGGATGGCTACGAGCAGTACTTC.